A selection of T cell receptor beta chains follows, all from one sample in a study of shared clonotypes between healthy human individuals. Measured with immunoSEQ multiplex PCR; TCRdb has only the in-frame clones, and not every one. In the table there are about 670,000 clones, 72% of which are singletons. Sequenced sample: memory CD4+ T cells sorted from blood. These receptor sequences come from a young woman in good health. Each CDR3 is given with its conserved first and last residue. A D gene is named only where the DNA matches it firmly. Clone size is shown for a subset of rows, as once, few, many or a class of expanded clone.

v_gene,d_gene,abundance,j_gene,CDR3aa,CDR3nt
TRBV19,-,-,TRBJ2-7,CASSRGQVSSYEQYF,TGTGCCAGTAGTAGGGGCCAAGTAAGCTCCTACGAGCAGTACTTC
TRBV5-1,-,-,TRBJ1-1,CASSFRGNAMNTEAFF,TGCGCCAGCAGCTTCCGTGGGAACGCCATGAACACTGAAGCTTTCTTT
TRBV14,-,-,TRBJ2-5,CASSQSRWQETQYF,TGTGCCAGCAGCCAATCTCGTTGGCAAGAGACCCAGTACTTC
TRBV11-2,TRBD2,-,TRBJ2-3,CASSFSGGSTDTQYF,TGTGCCAGCAGCTTTTCGGGAGGATCCACAGATACGCAGTATTTT
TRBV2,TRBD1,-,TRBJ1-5,CASSEQQGGQPQHF,TGTGCCAGCAGTGAACAACAGGGGGGGCAGCCCCAGCATTTT
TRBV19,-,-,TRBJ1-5,CASSIPAFAGQTNQPQHF,TGTGCCAGTAGTATACCCGCGTTCGCCGGACAGACCAATCAGCCCCAGCATTTT
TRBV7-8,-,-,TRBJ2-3,CASSLGGHTDTQYF,TGTGCCAGCAGCTTAGGCGGTCACACAGATACGCAGTATTTT
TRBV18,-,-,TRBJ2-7,CASSLSYEQYF,TGTGCCAGCTCACTTAGCTACGAGCAGTACTTC
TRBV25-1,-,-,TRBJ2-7,CASSSKTGRHEQYF,TGTGCCAGTTCATCAAAGACAGGGAGGCACGAGCAGTACTTC
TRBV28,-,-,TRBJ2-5,CASRRTAQETQYF,TGTGCCAGCAGGAGGACAGCGCAAGAGACCCAGTACTTC
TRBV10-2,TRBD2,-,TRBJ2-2,CASTPSGRSGELFF,TGCGCCAGCACTCCTAGCGGGAGGTCCGGGGAGCTGTTTTTT
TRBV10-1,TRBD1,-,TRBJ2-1,CASSESAQGAQFF,TGCGCCAGCAGTGAGTCGGCACAGGGGGCTCAGTTCTTC
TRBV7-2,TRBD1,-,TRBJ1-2,CASRPSALMTGGNGYTF,TGTGCCAGCAGACCCTCGGCGCTGATGACAGGGGGGAATGGCTACACCTTC
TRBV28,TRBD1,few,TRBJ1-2,CASSRGGTGYGYTF,TGTGCCAGCAGCCGAGGGGGGACAGGCTATGGCTACACCTTC
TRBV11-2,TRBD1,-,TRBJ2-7,CASSSDRGAYEQYF,TGTGCCAGCAGCTCCGACAGGGGAGCCTACGAGCAGTACTTC
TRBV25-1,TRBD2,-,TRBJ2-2,CASLSGTGTGELFF,TGTGCCAGCCTTAGCGGGACGGGCACCGGGGAGCTGTTTTTT